This T cell receptor beta chain came from a study of T cells in women clearing cervical HPV infection. Study as a whole: Blood came at first lesion visit for cases, post-clearance for controls.

CDR1 and CDR2 (germline): KGHSH, LQKENI. CDR3 length equals 17 residues. The junction had 15 bases not matched to a gene; V was cut back by 6 bases and J by 5 bases. Here immunoSEQ multiplex PCR was the method, and the copy in TCRdb shows in-frame clones only, minus some. This repertoire includes tens of thousands of clones. A note on this clone: Its specificity is unknown. The observed sequence ends 3 residues before the CDR3 terminus, with the missing tail filled in from the germline J gene. The identical CDR3 is also encoded by other nucleotide sequences in the sample.

General study results and limits: Repertoire richness, not evenness, was significantly elevated in CIN3+ cases versus controls.

The sample comprised blood buffy coat. The chain recombines TRBV18 with TRBJ2-5; 10 positions match TRBD2. The sequence came from a woman aged 18-69 years with a cervical HPV16 infection that either progressed to CIN3+ or cleared (not recorded which). Incomplete CDR3 DNA: TGTGCCAGCTCCCCCCCCGGGCTAGCGGGGGTACGTGAGACC. Amino acids: CASSPPGLAGVRET. The full CDR3 sequence reads CASSPPGLAGVRETQYF.